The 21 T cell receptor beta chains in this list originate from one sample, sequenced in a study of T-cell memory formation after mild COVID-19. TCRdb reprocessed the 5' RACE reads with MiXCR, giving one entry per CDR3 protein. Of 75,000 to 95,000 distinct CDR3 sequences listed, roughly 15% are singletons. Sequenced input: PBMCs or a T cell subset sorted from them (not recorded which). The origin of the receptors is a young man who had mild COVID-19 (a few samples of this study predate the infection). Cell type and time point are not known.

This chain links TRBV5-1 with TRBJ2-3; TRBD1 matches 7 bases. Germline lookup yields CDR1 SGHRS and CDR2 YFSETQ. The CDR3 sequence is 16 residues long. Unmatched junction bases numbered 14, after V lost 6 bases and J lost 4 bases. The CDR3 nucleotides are TGCGCCAGCACAAATTCCGCAACAGGGGTCCCAGATACGCAGTATTTT. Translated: CASTNSATGVPDTQYF. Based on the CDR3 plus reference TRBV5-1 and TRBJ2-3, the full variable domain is KAGVTQTPRYLIKTRGQQVTLSCSPISGHRSVSWYQQTPGQGLQFLFEYFSETQRNKGNFPGRFSGRQFSNSRSEMNVSTLELGDSALYLCASTNSATGVPDTQYFGPGTRLTVL.

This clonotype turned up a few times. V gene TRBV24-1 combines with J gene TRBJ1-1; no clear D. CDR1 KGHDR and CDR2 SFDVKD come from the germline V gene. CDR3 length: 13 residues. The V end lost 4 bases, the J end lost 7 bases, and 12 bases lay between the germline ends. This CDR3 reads CATSDPGRVEAFF. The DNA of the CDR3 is TGTGCCACCAGTGACCCTGGGAGGGTTGAAGCTTTCTTT.

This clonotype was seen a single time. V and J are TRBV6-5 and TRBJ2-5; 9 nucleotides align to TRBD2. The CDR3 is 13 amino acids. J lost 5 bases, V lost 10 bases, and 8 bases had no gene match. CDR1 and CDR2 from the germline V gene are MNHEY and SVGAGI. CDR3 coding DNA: TGTGCCACAGCCTGGACTAGCGCGGAGACCCAGTACTTC. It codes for CATAWTSAETQYF.

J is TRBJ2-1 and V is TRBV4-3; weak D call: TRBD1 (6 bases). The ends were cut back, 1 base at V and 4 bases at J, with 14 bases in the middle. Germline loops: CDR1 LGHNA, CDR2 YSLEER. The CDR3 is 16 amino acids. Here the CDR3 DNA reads TGCGCCAGCAGCCAAGCGAACAGGGTGGGATACAATGAGCAGTTCTTC. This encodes CASSQANRVGYNEQFF.

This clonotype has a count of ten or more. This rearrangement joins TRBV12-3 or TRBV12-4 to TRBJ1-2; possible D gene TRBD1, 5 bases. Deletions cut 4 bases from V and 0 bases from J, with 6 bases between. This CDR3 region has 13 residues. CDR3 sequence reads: CASSSTANYGYTF. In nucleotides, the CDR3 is TGTGCCAGCAGTTCGACAGCTAACTATGGCTACACCTTC.

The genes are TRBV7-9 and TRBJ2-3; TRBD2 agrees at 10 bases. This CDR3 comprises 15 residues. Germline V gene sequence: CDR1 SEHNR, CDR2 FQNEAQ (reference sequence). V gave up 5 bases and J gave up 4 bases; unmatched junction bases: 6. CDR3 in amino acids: CASSRGAGGPDTQYF. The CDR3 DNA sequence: TGTGCCAGCAGCAGAGGAGCGGGAGGGCCAGATACGCAGTATTTT.

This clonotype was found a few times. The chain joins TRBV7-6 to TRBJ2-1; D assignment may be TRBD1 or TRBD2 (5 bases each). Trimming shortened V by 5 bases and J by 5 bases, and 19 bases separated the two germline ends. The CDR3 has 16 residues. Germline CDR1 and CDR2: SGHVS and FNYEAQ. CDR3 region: CASSAPSRMGDNEQFF. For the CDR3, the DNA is TGTGCCAGCAGCGCCCCGTCGCGCATGGGGGACAATGAGCAGTTCTTC.

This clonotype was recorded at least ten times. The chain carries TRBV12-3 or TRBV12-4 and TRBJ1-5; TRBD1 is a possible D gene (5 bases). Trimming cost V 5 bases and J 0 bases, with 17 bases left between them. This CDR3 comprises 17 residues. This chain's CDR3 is CASSRGNPFYSNQPQHF. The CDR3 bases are TGTGCCAGCAGTAGGGGAAATCCTTTTTATAGCAATCAGCCCCAGCATTTT.

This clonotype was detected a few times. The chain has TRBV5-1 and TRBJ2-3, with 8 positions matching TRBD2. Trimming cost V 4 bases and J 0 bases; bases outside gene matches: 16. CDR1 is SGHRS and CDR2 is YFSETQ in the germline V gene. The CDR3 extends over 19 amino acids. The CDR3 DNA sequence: TGCGCCAGCAGCACGGAACCACGACTACTAGCGGAGAGCACAGATACGCAGTATTTT. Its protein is CASSTEPRLLAESTDTQYF.

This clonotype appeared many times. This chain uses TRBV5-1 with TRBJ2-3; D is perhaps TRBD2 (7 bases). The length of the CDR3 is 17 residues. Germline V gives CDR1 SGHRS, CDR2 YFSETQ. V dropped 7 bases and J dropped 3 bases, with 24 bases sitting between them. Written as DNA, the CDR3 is TGCGCCAGCGGGAATGTCGAGGACGGGGGGCTTACAGATACGCAGTATTTT. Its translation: CASGNVEDGGLTDTQYF. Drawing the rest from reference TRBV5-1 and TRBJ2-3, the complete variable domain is KAGVTQTPRYLIKTRGQQVTLSCSPISGHRSVSWYQQTPGQGLQFLFEYFSETQRNKGNFPGRFSGRQFSNSRSEMNVSTLELGDSALYLCASGNVEDGGLTDTQYFGPGTRLTVL.

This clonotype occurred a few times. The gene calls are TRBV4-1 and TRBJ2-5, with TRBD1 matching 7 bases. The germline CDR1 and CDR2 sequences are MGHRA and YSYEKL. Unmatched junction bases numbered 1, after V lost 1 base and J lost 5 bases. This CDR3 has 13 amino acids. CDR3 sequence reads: CASSQVQGETQYF. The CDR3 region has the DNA TGCGCCAGCAGCCAAGTACAGGGGGAGACCCAGTACTTC.

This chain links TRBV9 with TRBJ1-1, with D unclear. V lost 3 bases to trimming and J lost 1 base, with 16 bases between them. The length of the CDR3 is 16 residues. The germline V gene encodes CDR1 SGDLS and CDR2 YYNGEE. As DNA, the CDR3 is TGTGCCAGCAGCGAGGCCCCCACCCCAGGGAACACTGAAGCTTTCTTT. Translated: CASSEAPTPGNTEAFF.

Here the CDR3 DNA reads TGTGCCAGCTTTGGGGACAGGTTGAACACTGAAGCTTTCTTT. This codes for CASFGDRLNTEAFF. J is TRBJ1-1 and V is TRBV7-9, with 8 bases that match TRBD1. V was pared by 8 bases and J by 0 bases, with 5 bases of the junction left unmatched. This CDR3 spans 14 amino acids. CDR1 SEHNR and CDR2 FQNEAQ come from the germline V gene (reference sequence).

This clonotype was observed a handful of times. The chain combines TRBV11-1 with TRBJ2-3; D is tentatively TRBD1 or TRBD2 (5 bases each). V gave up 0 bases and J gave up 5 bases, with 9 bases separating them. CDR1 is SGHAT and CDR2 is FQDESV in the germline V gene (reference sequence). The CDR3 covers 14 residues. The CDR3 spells CASSLARGRDTQYF. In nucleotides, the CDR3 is TGTGCCAGCAGCTTAGCGAGGGGTAGAGATACGCAGTATTTT.

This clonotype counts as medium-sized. The CDR3 is CASSQEGDPSTGELFF. For the CDR3, the DNA is TGTGCCAGCAGCCAAGAGGGGGACCCCTCCACCGGGGAGCTGTTTTTT. The chain recombines TRBV4-2 with TRBJ2-2; D tentatively fits TRBD1 or TRBD2 (5 bases each). Germline lookup yields CDR1 LGHNA and CDR2 YNFKEQ. Trimming shortened V by 0 bases and J by 4 bases, and 12 bases separated the two germline ends. The CDR3 covers 16 residues.

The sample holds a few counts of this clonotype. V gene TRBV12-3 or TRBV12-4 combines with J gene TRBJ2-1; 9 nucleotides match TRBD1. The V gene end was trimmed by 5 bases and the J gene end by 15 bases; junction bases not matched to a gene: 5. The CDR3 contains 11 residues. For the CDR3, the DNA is TGTGCCAGCAGTCAGGGACAGGGAGGGTTCTTC. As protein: CASSQGQGGFF.

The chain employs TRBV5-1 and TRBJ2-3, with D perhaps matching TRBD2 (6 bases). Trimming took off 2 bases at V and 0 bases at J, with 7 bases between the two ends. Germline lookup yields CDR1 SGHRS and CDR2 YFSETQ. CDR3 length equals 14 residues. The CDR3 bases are TGCGCCAGCAGCTTCGGGGGTAGCACAGATACGCAGTATTTT. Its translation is CASSFGGSTDTQYF.

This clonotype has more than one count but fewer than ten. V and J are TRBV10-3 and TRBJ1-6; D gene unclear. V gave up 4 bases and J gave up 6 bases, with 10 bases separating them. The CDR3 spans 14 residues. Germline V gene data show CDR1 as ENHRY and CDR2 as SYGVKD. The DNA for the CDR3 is TGTGCCATCAGTGGATCCGACGGTAATTCACCCCTCCACTTT. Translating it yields CAISGSDGNSPLHF.

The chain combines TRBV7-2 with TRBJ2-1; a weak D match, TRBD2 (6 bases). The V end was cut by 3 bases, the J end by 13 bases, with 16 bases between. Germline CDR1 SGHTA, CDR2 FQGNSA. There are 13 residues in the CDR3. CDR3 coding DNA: TGTGCCAGCAGCTTCGATCCCTTGCGGGGCCAGTTCTTC. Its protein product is CASSFDPLRGQFF. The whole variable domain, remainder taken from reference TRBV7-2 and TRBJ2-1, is GAGVSQSPSNKVTEKGKDVELRCDPISGHTALYWYRQSLGQGLEFLIYFQGNSAPDKSGLPSDRFSAERTGGSVSTLTIQRTQQEDSAVYLCASSFDPLRGQFFGPGTRLTVL.

The CDR3 nucleotides are TGCGCCAGCAGCCCGGGACAGGGGGTGTCTGGCGAAAAACTGTTTTTT. This codes for CASSPGQGVSGEKLFF. The gene calls are TRBV5-1 and TRBJ1-4; 11 positions agree with TRBD1. The ends lost 4 bases at V and 8 bases at J; junction bases unmatched: 10. Looked up from germline, CDR1 is SGHRS and CDR2 is YFSETQ. CDR3 length: 16 residues.

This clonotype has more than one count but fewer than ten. The CDR3 coding sequence is TGTGCCCCCAGAGGGCAGGGGACATGGTCTAGGGGATATGAGCAGTTCTTC. Translation: CAPRGQGTWSRGYEQFF. This chain uses TRBV2 with TRBJ2-1, with D perhaps matching TRBD1 (6 bases). This CDR3 spans 17 amino acids. With 11 bases removed from V and 8 bases from J, the gap between germline ends came to 31 bases. CDR1 and CDR2 (germline): SNHLY, FYNNEI.